One and the same sample provided the 10 T cell receptor beta chains below, sequenced in a study of cytomegalovirus exposure and HLA in healthy donors. Primers included in the PCR were 60 Vbeta and 13 Jbeta primers. Clones were sequenced by immunoSEQ multiplex PCR, and TCRdb holds only the in-frame ones, with some missing. The table records 150,000 to 200,000 clones, roughly 79% of them present only once. Sequencing used PBMCs. The receptors come from a woman in her 40s in good health and CMV-seronegative.

This sequence joins TRBV18 and TRBJ2-2; possible D gene TRBD2, 5 bases. Germline CDR1 and CDR2: KGHSH and LQKENI. The CDR3 length is 13 residues. V lost 5 bases and J 5 bases, leaving 9 bases between the germline ends. The chain's CDR3 is CASSNSGTGELFF. The CDR3 bases are TGTGCCAGCTCAAACAGCGGAACCGGGGAGCTGTTTTTT. The full variable domain, its missing parts supplied by reference TRBV18 and TRBJ2-2, is NAGVMQNPRHLVRRRGQEARLRCSPMKGHSHVYWYRQLPEEGLKFMVYLQKENIIDESGMPKERFSAEFPKEGPSILRIQQVVRGDSAAYFCASSNSGTGELFFGEGSRLTVL.

The chain employs TRBV11-3 and TRBJ1-1; tentatively, D is TRBD1 (5 bases). CDR3 size: 13 residues. Trimming took 6 bases from V and 0 from J, leaving 8 bases between them. Germline CDR1 SGHNT, CDR2 YENEEA. CDR3 region: CASSWGMNTEAFF. The CDR3 DNA follows: TGTGCCAGCAGTTGGGGCATGAACACTGAAGCTTTCTTT.

J is TRBJ2-1 and V is TRBV27, with 9 bases lining up with TRBD1. CDR3 length equals 14 residues. In germline, CDR1 is MNHEY, CDR2 SMNVEV (reference sequence). The V gene end was trimmed by 2 bases and the J gene end by 5 bases; junction bases not matched to a gene: 1. CDR3 nucleotide sequence: TGTGCCAGCAGTTTAGACAGGGGGAACAATGAGCAGTTCTTC. Protein: CASSLDRGNNEQFF.

The sample holds a few counts of this clone. This chain joins TRBV9 and TRBJ2-2, with D possibly being TRBD2 (5 bases). CDR3 size: 16 residues. CDR1 is SGDLS and CDR2 is YYNGEE in the germline V gene. V was shortened by 1 base and J by 0 bases, with 10 bases between the two germline ends. The CDR3 spells CASSVFSDPNTGELFF. For the CDR3, the DNA is TGTGCCAGCAGCGTATTTAGCGACCCGAACACCGGGGAGCTGTTTTTT.

In nucleotides, the CDR3 is TGTGCCAGCAGTTTATTTGGGACAGGGGACGAGCAGTACTTC. Its protein product is CASSLFGTGDEQYF. J is TRBJ2-7 and V is TRBV27; 10 bases are a match to TRBD1. Trimming cost V 1 base and J 5 bases; bases outside gene matches: 2. CDR3 length: 14 amino acids. Germline V gene sequence: CDR1 MNHEY, CDR2 SMNVEV (reference sequence).

V is TRBV7-2 and J is TRBJ1-2; 8 positions match TRBD1. The CDR3 loop spans 18 amino acids. The V gene's germline CDR1 is SGHTA and CDR2 FQGNSA. J gave up 7 bases and V 0 bases, and 16 bases lay outside the gene matches. The CDR3 sequence is CASSLAPYVLQGASGYTF. In DNA, the CDR3 is TGTGCCAGCAGCTTAGCGCCCTACGTACTTCAGGGGGCTAGTGGCTACACCTTC.

This clone showed up just once. V usage is TRBV30 and J usage is TRBJ2-3; 10 nucleotides match TRBD2. CDR3 length: 14 amino acids. V shed 2 bases and J 6 bases; nucleotides not matched to a gene: 5. Germline V gene data show CDR1 as GTSNPN and CDR2 as SVGIG (reference sequence). CDR3 bases: TGTGCCTGGAGTCCAACTAGCGGGACTGATACGCAGTATTTT. This codes for CAWSPTSGTDTQYF.

The V gene is TRBV10-3, the J gene TRBJ1-1, with D hard to call. This CDR3 contains 16 residues. V lost 4 bases, J lost 1 base, and 16 bases lay in between. From germline, CDR1 is ENHRY and CDR2 SYGVKD. DNA for the CDR3: TGTGCCATCAGTGGGGAGTCCGGTCGGGGGAACACTGAAGCTTTCTTT. This translates into CAISGESGRGNTEAFF.

This clone was found once. The V and J genes are TRBV28 and TRBJ2-3, with D unresolved. V was trimmed by 5 bases and J by 4 bases, leaving 13 bases between them. Looked up from germline, CDR1 is MDHEN and CDR2 is SYDVKM. The CDR3 sequence is 14 residues long. The CDR3 here is CASSTTLGADTQYF. The CDR3 DNA reads as TGTGCCAGCAGTACCACCCTAGGAGCAGATACGCAGTATTTT.

The V and J genes are TRBV7-3 and TRBJ2-2; perhaps TRBD2 as D (5 bases). The CDR3 consists of 15 residues. V was pared by 2 bases and J by 5 bases, with 12 bases between. The germline V gene encodes CDR1 SGHTA and CDR2 FQGTGA. CDR3 region: CASSLQGWRTGELFF. CDR3 sequence (DNA): TGTGCCAGCAGCTTACAAGGTTGGAGGACCGGGGAGCTGTTTTTT.